This T cell receptor beta chain comes out of a study of regulatory T cells in long-lasting Graves disease. Sample time point: newly diagnosed GD, antithyroid drugs for less than 3 months. Construction of the TCR library relied on RNA isolated from PBMCs. Construction of the TCR beta libraries employed iRepertoire HTBI primers in conjunction with Arm-PCR of CDR3 regions. TCRdb independently ran MiXCR on the multiplex PCR reads; one entry per CDR3 protein. The sample comprises around 360,000 distinct CDR3 sequences, about 16% of which are singletons, and roughly 21% rests with the top ten. In the case of this clonotype: A read error may produce the germline difference seen at one junction end.

These data were likewise used in another study, on T cells in Graves' hyperthyroidism and ophthalmopathy. That study adds: Uncontrolled infection, other autoimmune disease, pregnancy or lactation disqualified patients from enrolment. Most expanded thyroid clonotypes above 0.001 recurred in blood.

The origin of this receptor is a woman aged 18 to 35 with Graves disease. Sequencing used peripheral blood mononuclear cells (PBMCs), obtained at new diagnosis, from a patient treated with antithyroid drugs.

The CDR3 spells CTSSLRSRTNTEAFF. CDR3 nucleotides: TGTACCAGCAGCTTACGCAGCAGGACGAACACTGAAGCTTTCTTT. The chain couples TRBV5-6 to TRBJ1-1, with no clear D. The CDR3 runs 15 residues. Germline CDR1 is SGHDT and CDR2 is YYEEEE.